The present entry profiles one T cell receptor (beta chain) with its context. The Seattle site enrolled patients during active infection and followed them longitudinally. Clones were sequenced by immunoSEQ multiplex PCR, and TCRdb holds only the in-frame ones, with some missing. In the table there are 350,000 to 450,000 clones, about 90% of which are singletons. This sample is part of a study of blood T cell repertoires in COVID-19. Overall study: Italy, Spain and the United States were the sources of the convalescent and acute COVID-19 samples.

Germline V gives CDR1 SEHNR, CDR2 FQNEAQ (reference sequence). Trimming shortened V by 1 base and J by 6 bases, and 6 bases separated the two germline ends. The CDR3 is 12 amino acids. This sequence joins TRBV7-9 and TRBJ1-2; D is undetermined. This clonotype was obtained from a woman aged 60-75 years with COVID-19, enrolled during active disease. The sample was peripheral blood. The CDR3 sequence is CASSLVRDGYTF. The CDR3 DNA sequence: TGTGCCAGCAGCTTAGTACGAGATGGCTACACCTTC.